These 21 T cell receptor beta chains were all obtained from the same sample, sequenced in a study of blood T cell repertoires in COVID-19. Clones were sequenced by immunoSEQ multiplex PCR, and TCRdb holds only the in-frame ones, with some missing. The sample records about 120,000 clones, over 60% being singletons. What was sequenced was peripheral blood. Source of these receptors: a woman in her 70s with acute or convalescent COVID-19.

This chain uses TRBV15 with TRBJ2-7; 13 bases are a match to TRBD2. The CDR3 runs to 17 residues. CDR1 is LNHNV, CDR2 YYDKDF, per germline (reference sequence). V shed 0 bases and J 1 base; nucleotides not matched to a gene: 3. CDR3 in amino acids: CATSRDVGLAGSYEQYF. CDR3 nucleotides: TGTGCCACCAGCAGAGATGTGGGACTAGCGGGATCCTACGAGCAGTACTTC.

This chain links TRBV10-1 with TRBJ1-1, with unresolved D. CDR1 is WNHNN and CDR2 is SYGVQD in the germline V gene (reference sequence). The V end lost 5 bases, the J end lost 8 bases, and 15 bases lay between the germline ends. The CDR3 totals 13 residues. The CDR3 loop is CASSPSGGKEAFF. The CDR3 DNA reads TGCGCCAGCAGTCCTAGCGGAGGAAAGGAAGCTTTCTTT.

This clone appeared a single time. V is TRBV5-1 and J is TRBJ1-2; TRBD1 aligns across 9 bases. Germline V lookup: CDR1 SGHRS, CDR2 YFSETQ. The CDR3 is made up of 14 amino acids. V shed 4 bases, J shed 2 bases, and the junction held 3 bases outside the gene matches. CDR3 loop: CASSPGTGNYGYTF. CDR3 nucleotides: TGCGCCAGCAGCCCCGGGACAGGGAACTATGGCTACACCTTC.

This chain links TRBV18 with TRBJ1-1, with D uncertain. V lost 3 bases to trimming and J lost 1 base, with 6 bases between them. This CDR3 region has 13 residues. Germline CDR1 and CDR2: KGHSH and LQKENI. For the CDR3, the DNA is TGTGCCAGCTCACCGGAGGGGAACACTGAAGCTTTCTTT. As protein: CASSPEGNTEAFF.

The chain combines TRBV3-1 (or the pseudogene TRBV3-2) with TRBJ1-6; 11 nucleotides agree with TRBD1. V trimming: 6 bases; J trimming: 7 bases; junction bases outside the gene matches: 5. The CDR3 has 15 amino acids. Looked up from germline, CDR1 is LGHDT and CDR2 is YNNKEL (reference sequence). The CDR3 DNA is TGTGCCAGCAGTCGGACAGGGGGCTTAAATTCACCCCTCCACTTT. This sequence encodes CASSRTGGLNSPLHF.

The genes are TRBV7-9 and TRBJ2-1; 9 bases line up with TRBD2. This CDR3 region has 15 residues. Germline assignment: CDR1 SEHNR and CDR2 FQNEAQ (reference sequence). The ends lost 0 bases at V and 9 bases at J; junction bases unmatched: 6. The CDR3 DNA reads TGTGCCAGCAGCTTAGCTGCGGGGGGGCGGATTGAGCAGTTCTTC. Its translation is CASSLAAGGRIEQFF.

The chain couples TRBV7-6 to TRBJ2-3, with D perhaps matching TRBD2 (6 bases). Deletions cut 5 bases from V and 0 bases from J, with 15 bases between. The CDR3 covers 16 residues. Germline-derived CDR1 and CDR2 are SGHVS and FNYEAQ. CDR3 amino acids: CASSPGGGVSTDTQYF. CDR3 nucleotide sequence: TGTGCCAGCAGCCCCGGCGGCGGGGTTAGCACAGATACGCAGTATTTT.

This chain uses TRBV25-1 with TRBJ1-2, with TRBD1 as a possible D gene (6 bases). Per the germline V gene, CDR1 is MGHDK and CDR2 is SYGVNS. V was clipped by 6 bases and J by 8 bases, with 19 bases between them. The CDR3 runs 14 residues. The CDR3 coding sequence is TGTGCCAGCAGACCCGCGGGGGACAACTCAGGCTACACCTTC. It encodes CASRPAGDNSGYTF.

This clone was recorded only once. The chain's CDR3 is CASRPSREETQYF. The DNA for the CDR3 is TGTGCCAGCAGGCCCAGTCGGGAAGAGACCCAGTACTTC. The chain couples TRBV12-3 or TRBV12-4 to TRBJ2-5; the D is unclear. This CDR3 comprises 13 residues. V was trimmed by 6 bases and J by 3 bases, leaving 11 bases between them.

Written as DNA, the CDR3 is TGTGCCAGCAGTGAGGGACTAGCGGGAGGGCCGACCACCGGGGAGCTGTTTTTT. This encodes CASSEGLAGGPTTGELFF. V usage is TRBV6-1 and J usage is TRBJ2-2; 16 nucleotides agree with TRBD2. With V trimmed by 3 bases and J by 4 bases, 5 bases remained unmatched. Germline V gene lookup returns CDR1 MNHNS and CDR2 SASEGT. CDR3 length: 18 residues.

The genes are TRBV11-2 and TRBJ2-7; no reliable D call. The CDR3 extends over 13 amino acids. V dropped 3 bases and J dropped 3 bases, with 9 bases sitting between them. Germline values: CDR1 SGHAT, CDR2 FQNNGV. CDR3 nucleotide sequence: TGTGCCAGCAGCTTTTCGGTCCTCTACGAGCAGTACTTC. Translation gives CASSFSVLYEQYF.

This chain joins TRBV6-5 and TRBJ1-1, with D perhaps TRBD1 (5 bases). CDR1 MNHEY and CDR2 SVGAGI come from the germline V gene. V was clipped by 4 bases and J by 3 bases, with 9 bases between them. The CDR3 has 13 residues. CDR3 bases: TGTGCCAGCAGTTTAGACAGATACACTGAAGCTTTCTTT. Residues: CASSLDRYTEAFF.

This clone has only a few counts. V usage is TRBV6-1 and J usage is TRBJ1-1; D unclear. CDR3 length: 17 residues. The V and J ends lost 1 base and 4 bases respectively, with 19 bases between them. CDR1 MNHNS and CDR2 SASEGT come from the germline V gene. CDR3 amino acids: CASSEDPGSVDFTEAFF. The CDR3 region has the DNA TGTGCCAGCAGTGAAGACCCCGGTTCGGTAGACTTCACTGAAGCTTTCTTT.

The chain combines TRBV19 with TRBJ1-2; 9 nucleotides match TRBD1. Germline V CDR1 and CDR2: LNHDA, SQIVND (reference sequence). This CDR3 is 12 amino acids long. V lost 6 bases and J lost 8; bases outside the gene matches: 4. The CDR3 loop is CASSRTGVGYTF. The CDR3 region has the DNA TGTGCCAGTAGCCGGACAGGGGTAGGCTACACCTTC.

CDR3 sequence: CASHTFGAGGREQYF. The CDR3 nucleotides read TGTGCCAGCCACACGTTTGGGGCGGGAGGTCGCGAGCAGTACTTC. The chain employs TRBV6-5 and TRBJ2-7; 8 bases are shared with TRBD2. V was clipped by 8 bases and J by 6 bases; unmatched bases: 15. From germline, CDR1 is MNHEY and CDR2 SVGAGI. CDR3 length: 15 residues.

This chain uses TRBV14 with TRBJ2-2; 8 bases map to TRBD1. This CDR3 spans 17 amino acids. The germline gives CDR1 SGHDN, CDR2 FVKESK. The junction had 7 bases not matched to a gene; V was cut back by 0 bases and J by 4 bases. The chain's CDR3 is CASSQDGRGRVTGELFF. Written as DNA, the CDR3 is TGTGCCAGCAGCCAAGATGGCAGGGGGCGGGTCACCGGGGAGCTGTTTTTT.

V gene TRBV5-1 combines with J gene TRBJ1-2; weak D call: TRBD1 (6 bases). Between the trimmed V and J ends, which lost 3 bases and 5 bases, there was a span of 11 bases. There are 13 residues in the CDR3. Germline V CDR1 and CDR2: SGHRS, YFSETQ. Here the CDR3 DNA reads TGCGCCAGCAGCTCCGGGGGGCCTTATGGCTACACCTTC. This encodes CASSSGGPYGYTF.

The CDR3 DNA reads TGTGCCAGCAGCTTAGTCACGGGTGAAAAACTGTTTTTT. The encoded protein is CASSLVTGEKLFF. This chain connects TRBV7-8 to TRBJ1-4; D not certain. The CDR3 is made up of 13 amino acids. Deletions cut 1 base from V and 7 bases from J, with 7 bases between. Germline CDR1 and CDR2: SGHVS and FQNEAQ. The full variable domain, with the rest looked up from reference TRBV7-8 and TRBJ1-4, is GAGVSQSPRYKVAKRGQDVALRCDPISGHVSLFWYQQALGQGPEFLTYFQNEAQLDKSGLPSDRFFAERPEGSVSTLKIQRTQQEDSAVYLCASSLVTGEKLFFGSGTQLSVL.

This rearrangement joins TRBV28 to TRBJ1-2; TRBD1 matches at 7 bases. The length of the CDR3 is 17 residues. Germline V gene data show CDR1 as MDHEN and CDR2 as SYDVKM. J was trimmed by 7 bases and V by 3 bases; bases with no gene match: 17. CDR3 nucleotides: TGTGCCAGCAGTTTCGCGCTAGGGGGCGCAAGGTATGGTGGCTACACCTTC. Translating it yields CASSFALGGARYGGYTF.

The V and J genes are TRBV27 and TRBJ2-5, with 7 bases identical to TRBD1. Unmatched junction bases numbered 5, after V lost 5 bases and J lost 5 bases. Germline V gene data show CDR1 as MNHEY and CDR2 as SMNVEV (reference sequence). The CDR3 is 13 residues long. The CDR3 reads CASSTRGQETQYF. In nucleotides, the CDR3 is TGTGCCAGCAGTACAAGGGGGCAGGAGACCCAGTACTTC.

This clone was found a few times. V gene TRBV19 combines with J gene TRBJ1-4, with D unclear. This CDR3 contains 13 residues. In germline, CDR1 is LNHDA, CDR2 SQIVND (reference sequence). Trimming removed 7 bases at V and 7 bases at J, with 13 bases between. The CDR3 region is CASTLNRGEKLFF. In DNA form, the CDR3 reads TGTGCCAGTACCCTTAATCGAGGTGAAAAACTGTTTTTT.